This entry features one T cell receptor (beta chain) sequence. CDR3 length: 13 amino acids. V gave up 2 bases and J gave up 6 bases, with 10 bases separating them. Germline V lookup: CDR1 MDHEN, CDR2 SYDVKM. The data originate from a study of shared clonotypes between healthy human individuals. HIV-negative, healthy adults without recent acute infections or vaccinations were the donors. TCRdb's copy holds only in-frame clones and misses some; the assay was immunoSEQ multiplex PCR. The sample shows more than 2,000,000 clones, more than 80% of them seen only once. This chain joins TRBV28 and TRBJ1-2, with D uncertain. The sample comprised naive CD4+ T cells from PBMCs. Subset: CD45RA+ positively selected. This receptor was obtained from a man aged 18-30 years in good health. Some clones in this sample may be carry-over from other donors' samples. The CDR3 protein is CASSLGNRHGYTF. The CDR3 nucleotides are TGTGCCAGCAGTTTAGGGAACCGACATGGCTACACCTTC.